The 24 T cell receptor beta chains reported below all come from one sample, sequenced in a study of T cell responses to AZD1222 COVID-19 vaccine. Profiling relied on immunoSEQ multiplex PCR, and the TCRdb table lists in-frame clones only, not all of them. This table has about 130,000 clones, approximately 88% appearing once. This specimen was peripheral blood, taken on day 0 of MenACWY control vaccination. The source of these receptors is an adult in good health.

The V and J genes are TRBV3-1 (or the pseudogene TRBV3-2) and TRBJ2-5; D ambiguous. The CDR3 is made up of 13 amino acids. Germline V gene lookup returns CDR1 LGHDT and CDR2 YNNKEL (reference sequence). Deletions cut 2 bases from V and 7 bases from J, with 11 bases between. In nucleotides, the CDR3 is TGTGCCAGCAGCCAACCCCAAAGAGGGACCCAGTACTTC. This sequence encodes CASSQPQRGTQYF.

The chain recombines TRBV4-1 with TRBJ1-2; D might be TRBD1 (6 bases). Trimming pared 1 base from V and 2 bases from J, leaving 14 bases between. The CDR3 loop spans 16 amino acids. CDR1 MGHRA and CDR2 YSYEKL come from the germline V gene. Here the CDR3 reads CASSQGGGRGNYGYTF. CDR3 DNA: TGCGCCAGCAGCCAAGGGGGTGGCAGGGGAAACTATGGCTACACCTTC.

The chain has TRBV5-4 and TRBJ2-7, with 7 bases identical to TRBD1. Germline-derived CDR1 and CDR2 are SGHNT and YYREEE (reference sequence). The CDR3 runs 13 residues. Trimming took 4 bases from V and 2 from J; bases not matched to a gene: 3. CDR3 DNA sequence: TGTGCCAGCAGCGGAGACAGGGCCTACGAGCAGTACTTC. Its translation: CASSGDRAYEQYF. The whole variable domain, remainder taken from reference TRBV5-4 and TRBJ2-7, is ETGVTQSPTHLIKTRGQQVTLRCSSQSGHNTVSWYQQALGQGPQFIFQYYREEENGRGNFPPRFSGLQFPNYSSELNVNALELDDSALYLCASSGDRAYEQYFGPGTRLTVT.

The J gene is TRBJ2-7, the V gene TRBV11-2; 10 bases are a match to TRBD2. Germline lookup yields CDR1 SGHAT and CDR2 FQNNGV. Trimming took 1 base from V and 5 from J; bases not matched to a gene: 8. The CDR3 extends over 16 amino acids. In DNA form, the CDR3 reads TGTGCCAGCAGCTTAGTTGGGACTAGCGTCGGGAACGAGCAGTACTTC. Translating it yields CASSLVGTSVGNEQYF.

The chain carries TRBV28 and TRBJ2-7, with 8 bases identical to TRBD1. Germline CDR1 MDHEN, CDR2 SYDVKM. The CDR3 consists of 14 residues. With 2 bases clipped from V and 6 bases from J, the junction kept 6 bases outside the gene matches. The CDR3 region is CASSLTQGAFEQYF. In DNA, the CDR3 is TGTGCCAGCAGTTTAACCCAGGGGGCCTTCGAGCAGTACTTC. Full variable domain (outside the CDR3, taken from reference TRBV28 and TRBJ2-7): DVKVTQSSRYLVKRTGEKVFLECVQDMDHENMFWYRQDPGLGLRLIYFSYDVKMKEKGDIPEGYSVSREKKERFSLILESASTNQTSMYLCASSLTQGAFEQYFGPGTRLTVT.

The CDR3 DNA sequence: TGTGCCAGCAGCCCCCTGTACGACCCCGGGGAGCTGTTTTTT. Translation gives CASSPLYDPGELFF. The V and J genes are TRBV3-1 (or the pseudogene TRBV3-2) and TRBJ2-2; D unclear. This CDR3 has 14 amino acids. The V gene lost 4 bases and the J gene lost 6 bases, with 12 bases spanning the gap. Germline CDR1 is LGHDT and CDR2 is YNNKEL (reference sequence).

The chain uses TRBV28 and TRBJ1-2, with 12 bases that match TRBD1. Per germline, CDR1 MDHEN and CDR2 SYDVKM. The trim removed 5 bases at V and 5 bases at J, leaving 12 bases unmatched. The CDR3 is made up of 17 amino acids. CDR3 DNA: TGTGCCAGCAGTGGGACAGGGGGCGAATCCCCTTGGTATGGCTACACCTTC. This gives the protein CASSGTGGESPWYGYTF.

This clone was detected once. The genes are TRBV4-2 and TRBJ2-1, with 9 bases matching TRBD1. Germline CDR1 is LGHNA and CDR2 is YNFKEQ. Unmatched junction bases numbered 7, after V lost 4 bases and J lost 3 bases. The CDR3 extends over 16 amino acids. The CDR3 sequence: CASSRERDRVYNEQFF. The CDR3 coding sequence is TGTGCCAGCAGCCGTGAGCGGGACAGGGTCTACAATGAGCAGTTCTTC.

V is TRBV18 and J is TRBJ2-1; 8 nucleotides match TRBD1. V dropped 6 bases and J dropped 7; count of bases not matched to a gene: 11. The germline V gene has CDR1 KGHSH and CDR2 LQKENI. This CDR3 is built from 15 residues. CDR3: CASSPKEQGGNEQFF. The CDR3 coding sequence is TGTGCCAGCTCCCCTAAAGAACAGGGGGGAAATGAGCAGTTCTTC.

CDR3 nucleotide sequence: TGTGCCAGTATTGGCAGTCTTGTAGACTATGGCTACACCTTC. It encodes CASIGSLVDYGYTF. This sequence joins TRBV19 and TRBJ1-2, with D uncertain. Per the germline V gene, CDR1 is LNHDA and CDR2 is SQIVND (reference sequence). V lost 7 bases to trimming and J lost 3 bases, with 15 bases between them. CDR3 length equals 14 residues.

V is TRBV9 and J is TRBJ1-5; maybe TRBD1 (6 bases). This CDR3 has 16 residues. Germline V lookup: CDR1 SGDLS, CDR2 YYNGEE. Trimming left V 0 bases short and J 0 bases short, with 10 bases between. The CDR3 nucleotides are TGTGCCAGCAGCGTAGTTAGGACAGATAGCAATCAGCCCCAGCATTTT. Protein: CASSVVRTDSNQPQHF.

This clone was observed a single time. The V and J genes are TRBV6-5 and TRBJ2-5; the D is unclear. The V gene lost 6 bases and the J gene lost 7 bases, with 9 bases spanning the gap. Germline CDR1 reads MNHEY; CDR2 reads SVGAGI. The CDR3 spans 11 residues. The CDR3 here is CASSSSGTQYF. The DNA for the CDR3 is TGTGCCAGCAGCAGTAGTGGGACCCAGTACTTC.

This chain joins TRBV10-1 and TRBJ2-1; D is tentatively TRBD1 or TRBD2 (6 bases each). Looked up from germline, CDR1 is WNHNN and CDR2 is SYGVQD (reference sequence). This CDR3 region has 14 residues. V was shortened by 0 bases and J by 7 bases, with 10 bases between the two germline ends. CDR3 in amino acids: CASSESQGRNEQFF. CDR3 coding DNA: TGCGCCAGCAGTGAGTCGCAGGGGAGGAATGAGCAGTTCTTC.

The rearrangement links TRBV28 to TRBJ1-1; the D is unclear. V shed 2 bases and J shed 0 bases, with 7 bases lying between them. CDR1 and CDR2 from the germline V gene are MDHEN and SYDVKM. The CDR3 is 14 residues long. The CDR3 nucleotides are TGTGCCAGCAGTTTAGGGCAGATGAACACTGAAGCTTTCTTT. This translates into CASSLGQMNTEAFF.

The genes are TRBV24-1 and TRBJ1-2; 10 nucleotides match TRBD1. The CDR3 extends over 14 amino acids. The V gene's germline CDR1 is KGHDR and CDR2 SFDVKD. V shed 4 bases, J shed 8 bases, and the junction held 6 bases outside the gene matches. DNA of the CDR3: TGTGCCACCAGTGAATCCGGGACAGGGGACGGCTACACCTTC. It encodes CATSESGTGDGYTF.

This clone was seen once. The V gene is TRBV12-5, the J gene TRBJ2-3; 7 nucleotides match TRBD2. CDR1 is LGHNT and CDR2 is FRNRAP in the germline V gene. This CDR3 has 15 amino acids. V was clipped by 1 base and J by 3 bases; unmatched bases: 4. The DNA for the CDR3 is TGTGCTAGTGGTTTGGGAGCGGGGCGGACAGATACGCAGTATTTT. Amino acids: CASGLGAGRTDTQYF.

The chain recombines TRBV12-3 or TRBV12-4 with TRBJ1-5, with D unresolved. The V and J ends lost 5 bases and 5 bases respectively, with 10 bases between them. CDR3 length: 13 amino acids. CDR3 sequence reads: CASSPDRDQPQHF. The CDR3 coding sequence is TGTGCCAGCAGTCCTGACCGGGATCAGCCCCAGCATTTT.

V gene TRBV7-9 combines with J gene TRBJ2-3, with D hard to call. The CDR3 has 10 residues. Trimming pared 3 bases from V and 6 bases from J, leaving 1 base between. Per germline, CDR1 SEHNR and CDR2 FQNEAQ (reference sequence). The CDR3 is CASSFDTQYF. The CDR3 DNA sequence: TGTGCCAGCAGCTTTGATACGCAGTATTTT. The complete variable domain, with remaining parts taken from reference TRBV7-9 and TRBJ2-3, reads DTGVSQNPRHKITKRGQNVTFRCDPISEHNRLYWYRQTLGQGPEFLTYFQNEAQLEKSRLLSDRFSAERPKGSFSTLEIQRTEQGDSAMYLCASSFDTQYFGPGTRLTVL.

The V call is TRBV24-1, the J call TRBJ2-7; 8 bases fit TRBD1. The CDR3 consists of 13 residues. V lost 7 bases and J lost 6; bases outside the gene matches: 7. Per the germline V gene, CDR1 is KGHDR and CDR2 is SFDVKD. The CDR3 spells CATSQTGVGEQYF. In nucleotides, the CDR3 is TGTGCCACCAGCCAGACAGGGGTCGGCGAGCAGTACTTC.

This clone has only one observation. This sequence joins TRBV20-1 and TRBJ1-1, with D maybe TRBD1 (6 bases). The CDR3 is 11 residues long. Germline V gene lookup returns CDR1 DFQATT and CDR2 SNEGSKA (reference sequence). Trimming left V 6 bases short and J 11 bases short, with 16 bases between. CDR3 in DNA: TGCAGTGCACGCCACGGGGGGGGCGCTTTCTTT. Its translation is CSARHGGGAFF.

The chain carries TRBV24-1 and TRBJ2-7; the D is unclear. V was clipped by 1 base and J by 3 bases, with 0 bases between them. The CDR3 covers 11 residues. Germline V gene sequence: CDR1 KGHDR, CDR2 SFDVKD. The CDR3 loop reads CATSDFYEQYF. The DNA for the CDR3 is TGTGCCACCAGTGATTTCTACGAGCAGTACTTC.

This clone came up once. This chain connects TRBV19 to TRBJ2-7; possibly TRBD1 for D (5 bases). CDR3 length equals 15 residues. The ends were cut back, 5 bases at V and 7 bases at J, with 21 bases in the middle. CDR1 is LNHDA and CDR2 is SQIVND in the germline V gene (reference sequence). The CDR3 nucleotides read TGTGCCAGTAGTCCCCCCCAGGGTTGGTTTGGAGAGCAGTACTTC. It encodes CASSPPQGWFGEQYF.

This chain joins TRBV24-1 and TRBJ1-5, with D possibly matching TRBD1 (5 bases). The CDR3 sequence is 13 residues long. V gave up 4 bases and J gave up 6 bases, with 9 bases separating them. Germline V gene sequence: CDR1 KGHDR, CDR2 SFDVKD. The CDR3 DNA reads TGTGCCACCAGTGAGGTGGGGGGTCAGCCCCAGCATTTT. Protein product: CATSEVGGQPQHF.

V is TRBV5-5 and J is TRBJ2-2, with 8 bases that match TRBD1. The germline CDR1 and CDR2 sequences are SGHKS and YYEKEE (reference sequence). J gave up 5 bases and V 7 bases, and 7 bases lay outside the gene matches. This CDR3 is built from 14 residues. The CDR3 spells CASRRTGQTGELFF. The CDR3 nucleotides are TGTGCCAGCCGGAGGACAGGGCAAACCGGGGAGCTGTTTTTT.